This TCR beta chain was sequenced for a study of identical twins (TCRdb year 2016). Notes on the research overall: To test whether fetal clonotypes persist, the study used deep sequencing on TCR alpha and beta repertoires from monozygotic twins, unrelated adults of various ages, and cord blood. Replicate twin experiments were performed at different times using different library preparation protocols to rule out contamination. What the research found in general, with its limitations: In beta out-of-frame sequences, excess twin sharing was weaker, because having fewer shared sequences lowered the signal-to-noise ratio. Compared with coincidental sharing between unrelated individuals, an excess of low generation-probability sequences was observed among out-of-frame TCR alpha sequences shared between twins. In monozygotic twins, recombination models systematically underestimated out-of-frame TCR alpha sharing, but the models matched the sharing seen between unrelated individuals. Invariant T cells such as MAIT and iNKT could partly confound zero-insertion analyses, though diverse VJ usage argued against this for most clonotypes. Abundant cord blood beta clonotypes carried fewer insertions; young adult naive repertoires showed a weaker similar trend, while memory repertoires showed none. Because the same donors could not be followed over many years, the conclusions depended on cross-sectional statistical analysis.

The protocol used for the library was 5' RACE. The sequencer listed for this sample is Illumina HiSeq 2000. Template switching added a universal primer binding site, and the final cDNA carried a unique molecular identifier that allowed TCR cDNA molecules to be counted accurately. Specific primers in the conserved constant-segment region were used to synthesize first-strand cDNA for the TCR alpha and beta chains. Each cDNA library was double barcoded, with a SMART-Mk sample barcode plus Illumina barcodes, to control for contamination. TruSeq adapter sequences, together with Illumina sample barcodes, were added in two successive PCR steps. TCR alpha and beta cDNA libraries were sequenced on the Illumina HiSeq platform with custom primers. As for the authors' bioinformatics: Unique molecular identifiers were extracted from raw reads with MiGEC, and CDR3 positions were determined with MiXCR. For each individual, recombination models were inferred using an EM algorithm with the repgenHMM and IGoR tools. Shared clonotype analysis was performed with the tcR package in R, normalizing sharing by the product of cloneset sizes. To study raw recombination free of thymic and clonal selection effects, out-of-frame nonproductive sequences were analyzed. The public sequencing data were trimmed at Q25 with fastp and processed into clonotypes with MiXCR by TCRdb, which kept only in-frame beta chains. Each entry is one CDR3 protein sequence, shown with its most common DNA and genes. TCRdb assigned the V and J calls; the authors' analysis was not used. This sample lists under 1 million distinct CDR3 sequences; around 12% were detected once. Around 1.5% of the sample lies in the top ten.

Taken from cysteine to phenylalanine, the CDR3 has 15 residues. Only the CDR3 DNA stays, 45 bases, in frame from base 1. The germline V gene (reference sequence) supplies CDR1 SEHNR and CDR2 FQNEAQ. V and J are truncated by 5 bases and 3 bases respectively, leaving an intervening sequence of 16 bases. Every donor was a healthy Caucasian. The twin cohort comprised three pairs of female monozygotic twins, all aged about 18 to 29 years. RNA for TCR libraries was isolated from peripheral blood mononuclear cells. As for this clonotype: No cognate antigen has been identified for it. Base quality data are lacking; no much larger clone is found one base away.

These records were also assigned to another study, of yellow fever vaccine responses in identical twins. In that second paper, the authors write: The T cell response to vaccination in identical twins was reported by the authors to appear partly convergent and partly personalized. The study precisely tracked vaccine-responding T cell clones in identical twins.

The source is a woman between 18 and 29 years old in good health. In this chain, TRBV7-9 is recombined with TRBJ1-1; TRBD1 is a weak D gene call, 6 bases matching. Sequenced sample: PBMCs. The nucleotide sequence is given as TGTGCCAGCAGCGCCCGGGACACCCCTGACACTGAAGCTTTCTTT. It is translated as CASSARDTPDTEAFF.